This TCR beta chain was retrieved from a study of blood T cell repertoires in COVID-19. Study overall: Researchers got acute and convalescent COVID-19 samples from the United States, Italy and Spain. From T cells, B-cell-depleted T cells, or PBMCs came the material, which was cDNA or gDNA.

Germline lookup yields CDR1 DFQATT and CDR2 SNEGSKA (reference sequence). This CDR3 is built from 11 residues. Trimming pared 1 base from V and 5 bases from J, leaving 5 bases between. In the study's own analysis: Researchers report that nucleated cell counts were estimated from reference gene primer amplification. The protocol was immunoSEQ multiplex PCR, while the TCRdb copy is restricted to in-frame clones and leaves out a portion. The V and J calls and clone size were taken over from that table, and D and trimming were inferred from the DNA. The sample contains fewer than 25,000 clones, 80% to 90% of which appear only once.

Sequencing was done on a sample of peripheral blood. The chain uses TRBV20-1 and TRBJ2-5; possible D gene TRBD2, 5 bases. The sequence derives from a human donor with acute or convalescent COVID-19. The donor label of this sample is uncertain. DNA of the CDR3: TGCAGTGCTAGAGCGGGGGAGACCCAGTACTTC. Translating it yields CSARAGETQYF.